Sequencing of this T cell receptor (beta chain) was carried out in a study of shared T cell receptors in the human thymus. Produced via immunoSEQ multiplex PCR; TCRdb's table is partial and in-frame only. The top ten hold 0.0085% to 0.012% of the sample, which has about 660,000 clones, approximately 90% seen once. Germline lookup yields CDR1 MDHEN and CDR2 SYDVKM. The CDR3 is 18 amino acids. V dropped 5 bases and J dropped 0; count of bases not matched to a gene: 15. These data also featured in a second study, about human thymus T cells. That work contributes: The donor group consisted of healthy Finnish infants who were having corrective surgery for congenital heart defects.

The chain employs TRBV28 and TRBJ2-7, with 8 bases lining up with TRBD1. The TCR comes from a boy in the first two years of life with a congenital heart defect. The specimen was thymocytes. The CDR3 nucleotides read TGTGCCAGCAGTCCCCGCTCCGGGACAGGCCGTGGCTCCTACGAGCAGTACTTC. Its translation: CASSPRSGTGRGSYEQYF. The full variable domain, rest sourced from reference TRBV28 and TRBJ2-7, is DVKVTQSSRYLVKRTGEKVFLECVQDMDHENMFWYRQDPGLGLRLIYFSYDVKMKEKGDIPEGYSVSREKKERFSLILESASTNQTSMYLCASSPRSGTGRGSYEQYFGPGTRLTVT.